These 30 T cell receptor beta chains share one sample of origin, sequenced in a study of shared T cell receptors in the human thymus (dated by TCRdb to about 2021). Library generation was performed with the immunoSEQ multiplex PCR assay. In TCRdb, the immuneACCESS table is reduced to in-frame sequences with V and J assigned. These tables do not hold every clone; where another copy was compared, an unresolved V gene accounts for under half, and the others remain unexplained. Present in this sample are 720,000 or so clones, approximately 83% of which were seen just once. The ten biggest clones cover 0.0095% to 0.011% of the sample. The sample also formed part of further work on human thymus T cells.

The sample taken for sequencing was thymocytes. The receptor set was obtained from a girl under three years old with a congenital heart defect. Donor details come from another sample of the same person, matched by shared clones.

J is TRBJ2-7 and V is TRBV23-1, with TRBD2 matching 8 bases. TRBV23-1 is given ORF status, its function remaining uncertain. Germline trimming cut 6 bases from V and 3 bases from J; bases unmatched to any gene: 10. This CDR3 has 15 amino acids. The CDR3 loop reads CASSPGGGINYEQYF. The CDR3 coding sequence is TGCGCCAGCAGCCCCGGGGGGGGGATAAACTACGAGCAGTACTTC.

The genes are TRBV25-1 and TRBJ1-2, with 7 bases lining up with TRBD1. The J segment lost 4 bases and the V segment lost 4 bases, leaving 12 bases of the junction unmatched. The CDR3 totals 16 residues. Germline lookup yields CDR1 MGHDK and CDR2 SYGVNS. The CDR3 here is CASSGYTGEQFYGYTF. The CDR3 nucleotides read TGTGCCAGCAGTGGATACACAGGGGAGCAATTCTATGGCTACACCTTC.

The V and J genes are TRBV19 and TRBJ2-1, with D perhaps matching TRBD2 (6 bases). V was cut by 1 base and J by 6 bases, with 16 bases left in between. This CDR3 spans 16 amino acids. Looked up from germline, CDR1 is LNHDA and CDR2 is SQIVND (reference sequence). The CDR3 loop reads CASSIVRRGGVNEQFF. The CDR3 DNA sequence: TGTGCCAGTAGTATAGTAAGGAGGGGTGGCGTCAATGAGCAGTTCTTC. Using reference TRBV19 and TRBJ2-1 for the parts outside the CDR3, the full variable domain is DGGITQSPKYLFRKEGQNVTLSCEQNLNHDAMYWYRQDPGQGLRLIYYSQIVNDFQKGDIAEGYSVSREKKESFPLTVTSAQKNPTAFYLCASSIVRRGGVNEQFFGPGTRLTVL.

The J gene is TRBJ1-5, the V gene TRBV6-1, with D maybe TRBD1 (5 bases). The CDR3 is 14 amino acids. The V gene's germline CDR1 is MNHNS and CDR2 SASEGT. V lost 11 bases and J lost 7, with 21 bases in between. In nucleotides, the CDR3 is TGTGCCGCCCAAAGAGCCCCGGACACACAGCCCCAGCATTTT. It translates to CAAQRAPDTQPQHF.

The chain uses TRBV13 and TRBJ2-7, with D possibly being TRBD2 (5 bases). The germline gives CDR1 PRHDT, CDR2 FYEKMQ (reference sequence). V was cut by 3 bases and J by 7 bases, with 10 bases left in between. The CDR3 consists of 12 residues. The CDR3 protein is CASSFGQREQYF. The CDR3 bases are TGTGCCAGCAGCTTTGGGCAGCGGGAGCAGTACTTC.

V gene TRBV12-2 combines with J gene TRBJ1-2. TRBV12-2 is tagged as a pseudogene. This CDR3 is built from 14 residues. CDR3 region: CASRHITRNYGYTF. CDR3 nucleotides: TGTGCAAGTCGACATATTACGCGGAACTATGGCTACACCTTC.

The rearrangement links TRBV7-3 to TRBJ2-3; 14 nucleotides match TRBD2. CDR3 length: 18 residues. V shed 2 bases, J shed 1 base, and the junction held 5 bases outside the gene matches. Germline V CDR1 and CDR2: SGHTA, FQGTGA. This chain's CDR3 is CASSLYGGLAGGTDTQYF. Here the CDR3 DNA reads TGTGCCAGCAGCTTATATGGGGGACTAGCGGGGGGCACAGATACGCAGTATTTT.

This rearrangement joins TRBV27 to TRBJ2-6, with 8 positions matching TRBD1. The CDR3 is 21 amino acids. The V gene's germline CDR1 is MNHEY and CDR2 SMNVEV (reference sequence). V gave up 1 base and J gave up 0 bases; unmatched junction bases: 14. CDR3 residues: CASSLYPMGQVFVSGANVLTF. The CDR3 region has the DNA TGTGCCAGCAGTTTATACCCAATGGGACAGGTCTTTGTCTCTGGGGCCAACGTCCTGACTTTC.

This sequence joins TRBV6-1 and TRBJ1-4; possibly TRBD1 for D (5 bases). This CDR3 contains 15 residues. Germline values: CDR1 MNHNS, CDR2 SASEGT. V was pared by 2 bases and J by 7 bases, with 14 bases between. The CDR3, as DNA: TGTGCCAGCAGTGAATGGGGGGTTGGGTTTGAAAAACTGTTTTTT. It yields the protein CASSEWGVGFEKLFF.

J is TRBJ2-2 and V is TRBV6-5; TRBD1 might be the D (5 bases). Germline assignment: CDR1 MNHEY and CDR2 SVGAGI. V was trimmed by 6 bases and J by 4 bases, leaving 15 bases between them. There are 15 residues in the CDR3. The DNA of the CDR3 is TGTGCCAGCAGGGACACCATACTCTCCACCGGGGAGCTGTTTTTT. This gives the protein CASRDTILSTGELFF.

The chain recombines TRBV5-1 with TRBJ1-2; D possibly corresponds to TRBD1 (5 bases). The CDR3 runs 18 residues. Deletions cut 0 bases from V and 0 bases from J, with 18 bases between. Germline values: CDR1 SGHRS, CDR2 YFSETQ. Written as DNA, the CDR3 is TGCGCCAGCAGCTTGGTGACCGGGGGGGAAGGATCTAACTATGGCTACACCTTC. The encoded protein is CASSLVTGGEGSNYGYTF.

V and J are TRBV12-5 and TRBJ1-2; a weak D match, TRBD1 (5 bases). Trimming stripped 5 bases from V and 8 bases from J, with 9 bases between. The CDR3 covers 11 residues. Germline V gene data show CDR1 as LGHNT and CDR2 as FRNRAP. The CDR3 bases are TGTGCTAGTGGTCCGGAGGGGGGCTACACCTTC. It translates to CASGPEGGYTF.

This clone was counted between two and nine times. The V gene is TRBV5-1, the J gene TRBJ1-2; 8 bases map to TRBD1. In germline, CDR1 is SGHRS, CDR2 YFSETQ. The ends lost 4 bases at V and 6 bases at J; junction bases unmatched: 11. The CDR3 loop spans 15 amino acids. The CDR3 DNA follows: TGCGCCAGCAGCGGCGAGACAGGGGTTGGTAATGGCTACACCTTC. Its translation is CASSGETGVGNGYTF.

This clone was seen only once. The rearrangement uses TRBV19 and TRBJ1-1; 7 bases agree with TRBD1. The CDR3 sequence is 17 residues long. Germline V gene data show CDR1 as LNHDA and CDR2 as SQIVND (reference sequence). The junction had 14 bases not matched to a gene; V was cut back by 5 bases and J by 2 bases. The DNA for the CDR3 is TGTGCCAGTAGTGCCGAGGACAGGCCCCTGCTTAACACTGAAGCTTTCTTT. Translating it yields CASSAEDRPLLNTEAFF.

The chain joins TRBV4-1 to TRBJ1-5; D gene ambiguous. V gave up 0 bases and J gave up 4 bases, with 19 bases separating them. CDR1 and CDR2 from the germline V gene are MGHRA and YSYEKL. The CDR3 contains 18 residues. The CDR3 loop is CASSQEIPTPSVNQPQHF. The CDR3 coding sequence is TGCGCCAGCAGCCAAGAAATTCCGACACCCTCCGTTAATCAGCCCCAGCATTTT.

The genes are TRBV13 and TRBJ2-4; D perhaps matches TRBD2 (6 bases). The germline V and J ends were trimmed by 5 bases and 5 bases, with 13 bases remaining between them. The CDR3 loop spans 14 amino acids. The germline V gene encodes CDR1 PRHDT and CDR2 FYEKMQ (reference sequence). The CDR3 nucleotides read TGTGCCAGCAGCCCCGGGGGTCCGGAAAACATTCAGTACTTC. Its translation: CASSPGGPENIQYF. The full variable domain, its missing parts supplied by reference TRBV13 and TRBJ2-4, is AAGVIQSPRHLIKEKRETATLKCYPIPRHDTVYWYQQGPGQDPQFLISFYEKMQSDKGSIPDRFSAQQFSDYHSELNMSSLELGDSALYFCASSPGGPENIQYFGAGTRLSVL.

The chain uses TRBV7-9 and TRBJ2-3; TRBD2 matches at 12 bases. Germline assignment: CDR1 SEHNR and CDR2 FQNEAQ (reference sequence). The CDR3 consists of 18 residues. With V trimmed by 0 bases and J by 4 bases, 8 bases remained unmatched. The DNA for the CDR3 is TGTGCCAGCAGCTTAGCCCCTCGATCTAGCGGGGGGGCAGATACGCAGTATTTT. Translation: CASSLAPRSSGGADTQYF.

The chain carries TRBV4-2 and TRBJ2-5; 7 bases match TRBD1. The CDR3 is made up of 15 amino acids. The V and J ends lost 1 base and 4 bases, in that order; junction bases with no gene match: 6. Germline CDR1 reads LGHNA; CDR2 reads YNFKEQ. The CDR3 here is CASSQGPAGGETQYF. The DNA for the CDR3 is TGTGCCAGCAGCCAAGGCCCTGCAGGGGGAGAGACCCAGTACTTC.

This clone came up once. The CDR3 nucleotides are TGTGCCAGCAGTCCCTACAGGGGTGATTCACCCCTCCACTTT. It is translated as CASSPYRGDSPLHF. This chain joins TRBV6-1 and TRBJ1-6; 7 bases agree with TRBD1. The V gene end was trimmed by 5 bases and the J gene end by 8 bases; junction bases not matched to a gene: 6. The length of the CDR3 is 14 residues. Per the germline V gene, CDR1 is MNHNS and CDR2 is SASEGT.

The genes are TRBV2 and TRBJ2-3; the match to TRBD2 covers 9 bases. The CDR3 covers 17 residues. Losses at the gene ends were 5 bases for V and 3 bases for J; bases not matched to a gene: 12. Germline CDR1 is SNHLY and CDR2 is FYNNEI. The CDR3 DNA is TGTGCCAGCAGTCCCTCGTGGCGGGGGGGCCCGACAGATACGCAGTATTTT. The encoded protein is CASSPSWRGGPTDTQYF.

This rearrangement joins TRBV2 to TRBJ2-3; weak D call: TRBD1 (6 bases). The CDR3 length is 14 residues. The germline gives CDR1 SNHLY, CDR2 FYNNEI. The V end lost 7 bases, the J end lost 4 bases, and 15 bases lay between the germline ends. Here the CDR3 reads CASKGEAGPDTQYF. For the CDR3, the DNA is TGTGCCAGCAAGGGGGAAGCAGGGCCAGATACGCAGTATTTT.

The chain has TRBV4-1 and TRBJ1-2; 7 bases line up with TRBD1. Germline-derived CDR1 and CDR2 are MGHRA and YSYEKL. CDR3 size: 15 residues. V gave up 3 bases and J gave up 1 base; unmatched junction bases: 5. In DNA form, the CDR3 reads TGCGCCAGCAGCCACGGGACAGAGATTAACTATGGCTACACCTTC. Its protein is CASSHGTEINYGYTF.

J is TRBJ1-2 and V is TRBV4-3; D might be TRBD1 (6 bases). In germline, CDR1 is LGHNA, CDR2 YSLEER. The CDR3 runs 17 residues. Trimming took 0 bases from V and 2 from J, leaving 16 bases between them. CDR3 bases: TGCGCCAGCAGCCAAGAATGGCAGGGACACGCAAACTATGGCTACACCTTC. Translation gives CASSQEWQGHANYGYTF.

This clone was counted a single time. The rearrangement links TRBV13 to TRBJ1-2, with D unresolved. Germline CDR1 reads PRHDT; CDR2 reads FYEKMQ (reference sequence). Trimming stripped 0 bases from V and 7 bases from J, with 12 bases between. This CDR3 comprises 14 residues. The CDR3 here is CASSLGPGLSGYTF. Written as DNA, the CDR3 is TGTGCCAGCAGCTTAGGTCCAGGACTGAGTGGCTACACCTTC.

The chain couples TRBV15 to TRBJ1-6, with D perhaps matching TRBD1 (5 bases). V was cut by 0 bases and J by 7 bases, with 16 bases left in between. Germline CDR1 is LNHNV and CDR2 is YYDKDF (reference sequence). The CDR3 runs to 17 residues. The DNA of the CDR3 is TGTGCCACCAGCAGAGATTTAGACAGTCGGAGAAATTCACCCCTCCACTTT. As protein: CATSRDLDSRRNSPLHF.

The chain employs TRBV6-6 and TRBJ1-2, with 9 bases aligning to TRBD1. The CDR3 totals 14 residues. Germline values: CDR1 MNHNY, CDR2 SVGAGI (reference sequence). Trimming cost V 5 bases and J 7 bases; bases outside gene matches: 8. CDR3 in DNA: TGTGCCAGCAGTCTACCGGGACAGGGATGTGGCTACACCTTC. Translation: CASSLPGQGCGYTF.

The chain employs TRBV28 and TRBJ2-1; TRBD1 aligns across 12 bases. V was pared by 3 bases and J by 5 bases, with 11 bases of the junction left unmatched. CDR3 length equals 18 residues. Germline CDR1 and CDR2: MDHEN and SYDVKM. In nucleotides, the CDR3 is TGTGCCAGCAGTTTTTGGGACAGGGGGCTTCTTTGTAACAATGAGCAGTTCTTC. Its translation: CASSFWDRGLLCNNEQFF.

The chain recombines TRBV6-5 with TRBJ1-5, with 7 bases aligning to TRBD1. V gave up 10 bases and J gave up 2 bases; unmatched junction bases: 8. The CDR3 totals 14 residues. In germline, CDR1 is MNHEY, CDR2 SVGAGI. The CDR3 sequence is CAIRGGWGNQPQHF. CDR3 bases: TGTGCCATCCGAGGGGGCTGGGGCAATCAGCCCCAGCATTTT.

The chain combines TRBV7-9 with TRBJ2-7, with 12 bases aligning to TRBD1. The CDR3 extends over 15 amino acids. The germline gives CDR1 SEHNR, CDR2 FQNEAQ (reference sequence). V shed 6 bases and J 2 bases; nucleotides not matched to a gene: 5. The CDR3 spells CASSPGTGGPYEQYF. As DNA, the CDR3 is TGTGCCAGCAGTCCCGGGACAGGGGGCCCCTACGAGCAGTACTTC.

The chain carries TRBV14 and TRBJ1-1, with a tentative D call TRBD1 (6 bases). Trimming shortened V by 3 bases and J by 1 base, and 15 bases separated the two germline ends. CDR3 length equals 16 residues. The germline gives CDR1 SGHDN, CDR2 FVKESK. The CDR3 protein is CASSHPQGHPNTEAFF. In DNA form, the CDR3 reads TGTGCCAGCAGCCATCCCCAGGGGCACCCGAACACTGAAGCTTTCTTT. The whole variable domain, remainder taken from reference TRBV14 and TRBJ1-1, is EAGVTQFPSHSVIEKGQTVTLRCDPISGHDNLYWYRRVMGKEIKFLLHFVKESKQDESGMPNNRFLAERTGGTYSTLKVQPAELEDSGVYFCASSHPQGHPNTEAFFGQGTRLTVV.